A single sample is the source of the 22 T cell receptor beta chains below, sequenced in a study of beta chain features in type 1 diabetes. TCRB transcripts that were expressed got sequenced, as all of the isolated RNA had been reverse transcribed. TCRdb's table, derived via immunoSEQ multiplex PCR, lists solely in-frame clones and lacks some. The sample contains hundreds of thousands of clones, around 65% of which appear only once. Sequencing was performed on naive CD4+ T cells from blood. These receptors were collected from a man aged 25-45 years in good health.

The chain joins TRBV7-2 to TRBJ2-7; 10 bases are a match to TRBD2. This CDR3 has 14 amino acids. Trimming at V came to 4 bases and at J to 5 bases, leaving 5 bases not matched to a gene. Germline V gene lookup returns CDR1 SGHTA and CDR2 FQGNSA. CDR3 residues: CASSSAGLAHEQYF. CDR3 nucleotide sequence: TGTGCCAGCAGCTCAGCGGGACTAGCGCACGAGCAGTACTTC.

This sequence joins TRBV7-2 and TRBJ2-2, with D maybe TRBD2 (6 bases). The CDR3 has 16 amino acids. Trimming shortened V by 6 bases and J by 3 bases, and 17 bases separated the two germline ends. Germline V CDR1 and CDR2: SGHTA, FQGNSA. CDR3 region: CASSSWAGRDTGELFF. In nucleotides, the CDR3 is TGTGCCAGCAGTTCTTGGGCGGGACGGGACACCGGGGAGCTGTTTTTT. Variable domain in full (rest from reference TRBV7-2 and TRBJ2-2): GAGVSQSPSNKVTEKGKDVELRCDPISGHTALYWYRQSLGQGLEFLIYFQGNSAPDKSGLPSDRFSAERTGGSVSTLTIQRTQQEDSAVYLCASSSWAGRDTGELFFGEGSRLTVL.

The V call is TRBV7-2, the J call TRBJ1-5, with D unclear. Germline CDR1 reads SGHTA; CDR2 reads FQGNSA. Trimming stripped 2 bases from V and 7 bases from J, with 12 bases between. The CDR3 runs to 14 residues. The CDR3 here is CASSLLSGKQPQHF. The CDR3 nucleotides are TGTGCCAGCAGCTTATTATCGGGGAAGCAGCCCCAGCATTTT.

The J gene is TRBJ2-7, the V gene TRBV11-2; D is perhaps TRBD1 (5 bases). With 1 base removed from V and 2 bases from J, the gap between germline ends came to 9 bases. The CDR3 loop spans 14 amino acids. Germline values: CDR1 SGHAT, CDR2 FQNNGV. The CDR3 DNA sequence: TGTGCCAGCAGCTTAGTTCCAGGGACCTACGAGCAGTACTTC. This gives the protein CASSLVPGTYEQYF.

The J gene is TRBJ2-2, the V gene TRBV7-2; possibly TRBD1 for D (5 bases). The CDR3 has 15 amino acids. V shed 5 bases and J shed 4 bases, with 14 bases lying between them. CDR1 and CDR2 (germline): SGHTA, FQGNSA. For the CDR3, the DNA is TGTGCCAGCAGCCTCCAGGGTCCGCTCACCGGGGAGCTGTTTTTT. It yields the protein CASSLQGPLTGELFF.

J is TRBJ2-1 and V is TRBV2; TRBD2 is a possible D gene (6 bases). Germline V gene data show CDR1 as SNHLY and CDR2 as FYNNEI. Trimming took 5 bases from V and 7 from J, leaving 15 bases between them. This CDR3 comprises 14 residues. The CDR3 DNA reads TGTGCCAGCAGTCCCCGGGACTTGTTGAATGAGCAGTTCTTC. Translation gives CASSPRDLLNEQFF.

The rearrangement links TRBV2 to TRBJ1-2; D is unresolved. Germline V gene data show CDR1 as SNHLY and CDR2 as FYNNEI. V lost 3 bases and J lost 4, with 9 bases in between. CDR3 size: 13 residues. CDR3 sequence reads: CASSEMGGYGYTF. The CDR3 DNA sequence: TGTGCCAGCAGTGAGATGGGAGGCTATGGCTACACCTTC.

This chain connects TRBV7-2 to TRBJ2-1; TRBD2 aligns across 10 bases. Germline CDR1 reads SGHTA; CDR2 reads FQGNSA. CDR3 size: 14 residues. With V trimmed by 5 bases and J by 7 bases, 5 bases remained unmatched. Here the CDR3 DNA reads TGTGCCAGCAGCAATAGCGGGGGGTGGAATGAGCAGTTCTTC. Its protein is CASSNSGGWNEQFF.

The chain is built from TRBV7-2 and TRBJ2-3; weak D call: TRBD1 (5 bases). This CDR3 region has 14 residues. V lost 6 bases, J lost 8 bases, and 18 bases lay in between. From germline, CDR1 is SGHTA and CDR2 FQGNSA. CDR3 region: CASSSLGVPGTQYF. The CDR3 DNA reads TGTGCCAGCAGTTCATTAGGGGTGCCGGGTACGCAGTATTTT. The variable domain in full, with the rest retrieved from reference TRBV7-2 and TRBJ2-3, is GAGVSQSPSNKVTEKGKDVELRCDPISGHTALYWYRQSLGQGLEFLIYFQGNSAPDKSGLPSDRFSAERTGGSVSTLTIQRTQQEDSAVYLCASSSLGVPGTQYFGPGTRLTVL.

The chain couples TRBV29-1 to TRBJ1-1; TRBD1 might be the D (5 bases). From germline, CDR1 is SQVTM and CDR2 ANQGSEA. The CDR3 runs 13 residues. Trimming removed 3 bases from V and 6 bases from J, with 14 bases in between. The CDR3, as DNA: TGCAGCGTTGATGGCCAGGGATCGGCTGAAGCTTTCTTT. Its translation: CSVDGQGSAEAFF.

As concerns this clone: The same CDR3 is also encoded by other DNA sequences in this sample. The V and J genes are TRBV30 and TRBJ2-7; 9 bases are shared with TRBD1. The CDR3 has 12 residues. V dropped 4 bases and J dropped 3; count of bases not matched to a gene: 1. Germline V gene sequence: CDR1 GTSNPN, CDR2 SVGIG (reference sequence). Here the CDR3 reads CAWKGQGYEQYF. The CDR3, as DNA: TGTGCCTGGAAGGGACAGGGCTACGAGCAGTACTTC. Drawing the rest from reference TRBV30 and TRBJ2-7, the complete variable domain is SQTIHQWPATLVQPVGSPLSLECTVEGTSNPNLYWYRQAAGRGLQLLFYSVGIGQISSEVPQNLSASRPQDRQFILSSKKLLLSDSGFYLCAWKGQGYEQYFGPGTRLTVT.

This chain joins TRBV5-1 and TRBJ2-5, with 7 bases matching TRBD1. V shed 3 bases and J 2 bases; nucleotides not matched to a gene: 7. The germline gives CDR1 SGHRS, CDR2 YFSETQ. CDR3 size: 15 residues. The CDR3 nucleotides are TGCGCCAGCAGCTCCGACAGGGCCACACAAGAGACCCAGTACTTC. It specifies CASSSDRATQETQYF.

V usage is TRBV29-1 and J usage is TRBJ2-7; D gene ambiguous. This CDR3 is built from 13 residues. Germline CDR1 reads SQVTM; CDR2 reads ANQGSEA. Between the trimmed V and J ends, which lost 7 bases and 3 bases, there was a span of 16 bases. The CDR3 bases are TGCAGCGCTAAAACGACACTAAACTACGAGCAGTACTTC. This sequence encodes CSAKTTLNYEQYF.

This clone has just a few counts. The chain employs TRBV29-1 and TRBJ2-1; tentative D call: TRBD1 (5 bases). Trimming pared 6 bases from V and 9 bases from J, leaving 15 bases between. The germline V gene has CDR1 SQVTM and CDR2 ANQGSEA. This CDR3 is built from 12 residues. The DNA for the CDR3 is TGCAGCGTCGGAGAGAGAAGGGGTGAGCAGTTCTTC. Its translation: CSVGERRGEQFF.

The rearrangement links TRBV5-4 to TRBJ2-7; TRBD2 might be the D (6 bases). Trimming left V 4 bases short and J 3 bases short, with 11 bases between. Germline assignment: CDR1 SGHNT and CDR2 YYREEE (reference sequence). CDR3 length: 13 residues. The CDR3 region is CASSPGSVYEQYF. The CDR3 DNA reads as TGTGCCAGCAGCCCCGGGAGTGTCTACGAGCAGTACTTC.

This chain joins TRBV14 and TRBJ2-7, with 12 bases fitting TRBD1. V shed 4 bases and J 5 bases; nucleotides not matched to a gene: 12. The CDR3 is made up of 17 amino acids. Germline V CDR1 and CDR2: SGHDN, FVKESK. CDR3 DNA sequence: TGTGCCAGCAGCCGACGGTCGGCGGGACAGGGGGCGAACGAGCAGTACTTC. Amino acid sequence: CASSRRSAGQGANEQYF.

V and J are TRBV30 and TRBJ2-7, with D possibly being TRBD2 (6 bases). The CDR3 consists of 13 residues. V was cut by 3 bases and J by 3 bases, with 12 bases left in between. From germline, CDR1 is GTSNPN and CDR2 SVGIG (reference sequence). As DNA, the CDR3 is TGTGCCTGGAGCCCGGGGGAGTACTACGAGCAGTACTTC. Its translation is CAWSPGEYYEQYF.

A few counts support this clone. The sample carries other DNA sequences with the same CDR3. V is TRBV29-1 and J is TRBJ2-5; TRBD1 is a possible D gene (6 bases). Germline lookup yields CDR1 SQVTM and CDR2 ANQGSEA. The CDR3 is made up of 12 amino acids. V was trimmed by 7 bases and J by 3 bases, leaving 12 bases between them. Here the CDR3 DNA reads TGCAGCGCCTTGACAGGCGAAGAGACCCAGTACTTC. Encoded protein: CSALTGEETQYF.

The rearrangement links TRBV30 to TRBJ2-5; 8 nucleotides match TRBD2. The germline CDR1 and CDR2 sequences are GTSNPN and SVGIG (reference sequence). The CDR3 contains 13 residues. V was pared by 4 bases and J by 4 bases, with 5 bases of the junction left unmatched. The CDR3: CAWNGGRTETQYF. In DNA, the CDR3 is TGTGCCTGGAATGGCGGGAGGACAGAGACCCAGTACTTC. The variable domain in full, with the rest retrieved from reference TRBV30 and TRBJ2-5, is SQTIHQWPATLVQPVGSPLSLECTVEGTSNPNLYWYRQAAGRGLQLLFYSVGIGQISSEVPQNLSASRPQDRQFILSSKKLLLSDSGFYLCAWNGGRTETQYFGPGTRLLVL.

The rearrangement joins TRBV5-4 to TRBJ2-3; D is uncertain. Between the trimmed V and J ends, which lost 1 base and 2 bases, there was a span of 11 bases. CDR1 is SGHNT, CDR2 YYREEE, per germline (reference sequence). CDR3 length: 15 amino acids. The CDR3 here is CASSLKAGLTDTQYF. For the CDR3, the DNA is TGTGCCAGCAGCTTGAAGGCCGGGCTCACAGATACGCAGTATTTT.

The chain employs TRBV20-1 and TRBJ2-7; D gene unclear. This CDR3 has 11 amino acids. Trimming stripped 6 bases from V and 4 bases from J, with 10 bases between. Germline V lookup: CDR1 DFQATT, CDR2 SNEGSKA (reference sequence). As DNA, the CDR3 is TGCAGTGCCCAAAAGGGTTACGAGCAGTACTTC. Its translation: CSAQKGYEQYF.

This clone was seen only a few times. The J gene is TRBJ2-3, the V gene TRBV18; TRBD2 might be the D (5 bases). This CDR3 spans 13 amino acids. V was trimmed by 2 bases and J by 4 bases, leaving 7 bases between them. Germline-derived CDR1 and CDR2 are KGHSH and LQKENI. In nucleotides, the CDR3 is TGTGCCAGCTCACCAGCGGGCCCAGATACGCAGTATTTT. Translated, it gives CASSPAGPDTQYF.